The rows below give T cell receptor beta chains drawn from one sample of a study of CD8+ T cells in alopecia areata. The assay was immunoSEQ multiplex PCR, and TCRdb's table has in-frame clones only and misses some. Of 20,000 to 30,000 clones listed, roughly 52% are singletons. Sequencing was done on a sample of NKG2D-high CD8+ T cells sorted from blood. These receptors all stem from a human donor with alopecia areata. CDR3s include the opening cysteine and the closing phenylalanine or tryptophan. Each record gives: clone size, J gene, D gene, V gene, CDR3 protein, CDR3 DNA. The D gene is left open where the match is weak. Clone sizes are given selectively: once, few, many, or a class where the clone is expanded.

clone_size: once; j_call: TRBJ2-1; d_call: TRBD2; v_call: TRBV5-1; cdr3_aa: CASSLSGRPSLWNNEQFF; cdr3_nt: TGCGCCAGCAGCTTATCCGGGAGGCCCTCGCTGTGGAACAATGAGCAGTTCTTC
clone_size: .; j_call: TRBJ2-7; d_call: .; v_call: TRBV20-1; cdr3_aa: CSARDWTEQYF; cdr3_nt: TGCAGTGCCAGAGATTGGACGGAGCAGTACTTC
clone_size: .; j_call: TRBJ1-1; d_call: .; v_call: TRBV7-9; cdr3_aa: CASSFPSGKPNEAFF; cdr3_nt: TGTGCCAGCAGCTTTCCATCGGGAAAACCAAATGAAGCTTTCTTT
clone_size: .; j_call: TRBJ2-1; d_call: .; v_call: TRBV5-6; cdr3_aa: CASSRGDSRNEQFF; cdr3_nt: TGTGCCAGCAGCAGGGGGGACTCCCGTAATGAGCAGTTCTTC
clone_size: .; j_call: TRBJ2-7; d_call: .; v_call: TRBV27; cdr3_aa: CATGLAAHYEQYF; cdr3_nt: TGTGCCACGGGGCTAGCAGCCCACTACGAGCAGTACTTC
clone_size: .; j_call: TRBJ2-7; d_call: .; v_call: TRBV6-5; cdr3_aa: CASSPTEGSYEQYF; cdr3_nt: TGTGCCAGCAGTCCGACAGAGGGGTCCTACGAGCAGTACTTC
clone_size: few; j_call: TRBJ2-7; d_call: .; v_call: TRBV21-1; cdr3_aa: CASTERDRTLASLEEQYF; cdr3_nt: TGTGCCAGCACGGAACGGGACAGGACCTTGGCGAGTCTGGAAGAGCAGTACTTC
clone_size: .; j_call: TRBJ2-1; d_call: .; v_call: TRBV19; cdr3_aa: CASSIERLVGHEQFF; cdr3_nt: TGTGCCAGTAGTATAGAGAGACTAGTCGGACATGAGCAGTTCTTC
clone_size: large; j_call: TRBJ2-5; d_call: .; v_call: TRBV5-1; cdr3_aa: CASSLGWILSETQYF; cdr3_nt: TGCGCCAGCAGCTTGGGATGGATTTTGAGCGAGACCCAGTACTTC
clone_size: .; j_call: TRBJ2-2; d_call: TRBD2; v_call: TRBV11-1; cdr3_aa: CASSSSGGGSGELFF; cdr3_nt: TGTGCCAGCAGCTCCTCGGGGGGAGGGTCCGGGGAGCTGTTTTTT
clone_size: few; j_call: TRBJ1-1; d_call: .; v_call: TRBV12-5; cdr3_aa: CASGSLWGEMNTEAFF; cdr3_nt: TGTGCTAGTGGTTCTCTCTGGGGGGAGATGAACACTGAAGCTTTCTTT
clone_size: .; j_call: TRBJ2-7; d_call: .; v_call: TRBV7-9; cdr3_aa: CASSLPGEGMGEQYF; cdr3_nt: TGTGCCAGCAGCCTTCCCGGCGAAGGGATGGGCGAGCAGTACTTC
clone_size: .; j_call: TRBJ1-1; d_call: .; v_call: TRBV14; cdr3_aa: CASSGEGVVNTEAFF; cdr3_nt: TGTGCCAGCAGCGGAGAAGGGGTGGTGAACACTGAAGCTTTCTTT
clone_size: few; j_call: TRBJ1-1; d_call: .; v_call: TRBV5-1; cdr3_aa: CASSIRDPNTEAFF; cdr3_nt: TGCGCCAGCAGCATCCGGGACCCAAACACTGAAGCTTTCTTT
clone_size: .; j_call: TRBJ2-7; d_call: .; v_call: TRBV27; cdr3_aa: CASSLVWGSYEQYF; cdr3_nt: TGTGCCAGCAGTTTAGTTTGGGGCTCCTACGAGCAGTACTTC
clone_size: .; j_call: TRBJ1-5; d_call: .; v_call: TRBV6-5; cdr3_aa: CASRSGGNQPQHF; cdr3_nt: TGTGCCAGCAGGTCAGGGGGCAATCAGCCCCAGCATTTT
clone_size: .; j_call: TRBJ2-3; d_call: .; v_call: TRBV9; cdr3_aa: CASSALPTRGFTDTQYF; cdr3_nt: TGTGCCAGCAGCGCCCTCCCCACCCGGGGATTCACAGATACGCAGTATTTT
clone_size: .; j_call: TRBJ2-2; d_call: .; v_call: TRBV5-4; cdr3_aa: CASSLGAVGELFF; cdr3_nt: TGTGCCAGCAGCCTTGGAGCGGTCGGGGAGCTGTTTTTT
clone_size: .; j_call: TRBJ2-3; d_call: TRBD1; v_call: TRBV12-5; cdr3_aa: CASGIGTGQSDTQYF; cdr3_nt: TGTGCTAGTGGTATCGGGACAGGGCAATCAGATACGCAGTATTTT
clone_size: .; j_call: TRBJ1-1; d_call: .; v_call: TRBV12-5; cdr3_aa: CASGFWVRGGRNTEAFF; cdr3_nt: TGTGCTAGTGGTTTCTGGGTTCGAGGGGGGCGGAACACTGAAGCTTTCTTT
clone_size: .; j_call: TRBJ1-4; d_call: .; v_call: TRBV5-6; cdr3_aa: CASSCCGAGYEKLFF; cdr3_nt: TGTGCCAGCAGTTGCTGCGGCGCTGGGTATGAAAAACTGTTTTTT
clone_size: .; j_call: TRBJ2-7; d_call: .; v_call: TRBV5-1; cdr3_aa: CASSLGSTYEQYF; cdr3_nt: TGCGCCAGCAGCTTGGGATCAACCTACGAGCAGTACTTC
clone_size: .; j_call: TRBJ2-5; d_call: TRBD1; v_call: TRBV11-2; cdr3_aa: CASSSRGQGVKTQYF; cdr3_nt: TGTGCCAGCAGCTCGAGAGGACAGGGGGTAAAGACCCAGTACTTC
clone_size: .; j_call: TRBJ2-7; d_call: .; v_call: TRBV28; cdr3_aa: CASSYGQEPYSYEQYF; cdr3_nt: TGTGCCAGCAGTTATGGACAAGAACCTTACTCCTACGAGCAGTACTTC
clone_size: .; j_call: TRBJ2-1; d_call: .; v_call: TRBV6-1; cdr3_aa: CASSEVNEQFF; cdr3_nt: TGTGCCAGCAGTGAAGTGAATGAGCAGTTCTTC
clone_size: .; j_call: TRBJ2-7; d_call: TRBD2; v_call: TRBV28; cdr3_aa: CASSPAGLAEGEQYF; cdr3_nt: TGTGCCAGCAGCCCAGCAGGACTAGCGGAGGGCGAGCAGTACTTC
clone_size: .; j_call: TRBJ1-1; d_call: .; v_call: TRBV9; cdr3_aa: CASSVTGNTEAFF; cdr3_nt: TGTGCCAGCAGCGTAACGGGGAACACTGAAGCTTTCTTT
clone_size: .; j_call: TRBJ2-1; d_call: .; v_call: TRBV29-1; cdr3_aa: CSVEAPEGNEQFF; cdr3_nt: TGCAGCGTTGAAGCCCCCGAGGGCAATGAGCAGTTCTTC
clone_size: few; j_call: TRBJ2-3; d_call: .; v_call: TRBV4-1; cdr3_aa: CASSQGLTDTQYF; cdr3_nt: TGCGCCAGCAGCCAAGGATTGACCGATACGCAGTATTTT
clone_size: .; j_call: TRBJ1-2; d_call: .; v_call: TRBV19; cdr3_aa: CASSLVRDNYGYTF; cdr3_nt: TGTGCCAGTAGCCTCGTGAGAGACAACTATGGCTACACCTTC
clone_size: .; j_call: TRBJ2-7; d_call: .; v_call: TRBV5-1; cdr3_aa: CASSLYSRTYEQYF; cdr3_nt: TGCGCCAGCAGCTTGTATAGCAGGACCTACGAGCAGTACTTC
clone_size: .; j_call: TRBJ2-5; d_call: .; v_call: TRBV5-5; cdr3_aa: CASSLDPGLQETQYF; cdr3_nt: TGTGCCAGCAGCTTGGATCCGGGGTTACAAGAGACCCAGTACTTC
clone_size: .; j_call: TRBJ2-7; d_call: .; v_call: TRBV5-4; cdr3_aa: CASSDPGHYEQYF; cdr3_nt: TGTGCCAGCAGCGACCCGGGACACTACGAGCAGTACTTC
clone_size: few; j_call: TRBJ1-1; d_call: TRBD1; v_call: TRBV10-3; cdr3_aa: CAISGQGPNTEAFF; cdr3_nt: TGTGCCATCAGTGGACAGGGACCGAACACTGAAGCTTTCTTT
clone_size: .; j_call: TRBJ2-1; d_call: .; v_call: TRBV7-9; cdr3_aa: CASSLVMLSYNEQFF; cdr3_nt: TGTGCCAGCAGCTTGGTGATGTTATCCTACAATGAGCAGTTCTTC
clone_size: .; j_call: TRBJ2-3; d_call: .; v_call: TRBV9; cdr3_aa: CASSSSWDTQYF; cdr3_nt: TGTGCCAGCAGCTCCTCCTGGGATACGCAGTATTTT
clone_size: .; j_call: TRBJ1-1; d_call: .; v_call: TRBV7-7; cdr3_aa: CASSLDPNTEAFF; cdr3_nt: TGTGCTAGCAGCTTGGACCCTAACACTGAAGCTTTCTTT
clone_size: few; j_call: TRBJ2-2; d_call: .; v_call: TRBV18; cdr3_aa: CASSARPGDHTGELFF; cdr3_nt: TGTGCCAGCTCAGCCCGGCCAGGGGACCACACCGGGGAGCTGTTTTTT
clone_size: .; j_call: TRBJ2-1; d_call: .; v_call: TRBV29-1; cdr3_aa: CSVSDPGNEQFF; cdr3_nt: TGCAGCGTCTCCGACCCGGGCAATGAGCAGTTCTTC
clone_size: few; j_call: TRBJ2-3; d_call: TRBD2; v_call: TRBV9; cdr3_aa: CASSGLASTDTQYF; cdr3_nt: TGTGCCAGCAGCGGACTAGCTAGCACAGATACGCAGTATTTT
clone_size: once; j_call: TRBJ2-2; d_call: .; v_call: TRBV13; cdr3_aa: CASSLGATGELFF; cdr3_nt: TGTGCCAGCAGCTTAGGGGCAACCGGGGAGCTGTTTTTT
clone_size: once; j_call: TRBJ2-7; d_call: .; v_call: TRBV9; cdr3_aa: CASSERDTTYEQYF; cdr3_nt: TGTGCCAGCAGCGAGCGGGACACAACCTACGAGCAGTACTTC
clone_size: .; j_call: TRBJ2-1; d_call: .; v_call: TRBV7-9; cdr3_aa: CASSPAGRENEQFF; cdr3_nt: TGTGCCAGCAGCCCCGCGGGTCGGGAGAATGAGCAGTTCTTC
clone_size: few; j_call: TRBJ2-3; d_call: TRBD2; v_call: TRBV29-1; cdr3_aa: CSAGTSGTDTQYF; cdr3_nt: TGCAGCGCCGGGACTAGCGGGACAGATACGCAGTATTTT
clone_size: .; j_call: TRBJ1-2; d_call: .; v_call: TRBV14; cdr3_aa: CASSQARTYGYTF; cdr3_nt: TGTGCCAGCAGCCAAGCCAGGACCTATGGCTACACCTTC
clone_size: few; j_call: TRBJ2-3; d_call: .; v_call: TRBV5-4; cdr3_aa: CASSFGPGRTDTQYF; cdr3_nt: TGTGCCAGCAGCTTCGGGCCTGGACGCACAGATACGCAGTATTTT
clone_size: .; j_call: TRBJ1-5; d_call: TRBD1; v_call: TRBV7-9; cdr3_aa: CASSRTGAWDQPQHF; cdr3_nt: TGTGCCAGCAGCCGGACAGGGGCGTGGGATCAGCCCCAGCATTTT
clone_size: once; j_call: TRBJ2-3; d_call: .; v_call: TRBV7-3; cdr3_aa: CASSLLGSSTDTQYF; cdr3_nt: TGTGCCAGCAGCTTACTAGGGTCAAGCACAGATACGCAGTATTTT
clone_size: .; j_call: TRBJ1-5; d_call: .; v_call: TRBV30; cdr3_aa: CAWGNQPQHF; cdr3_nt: TGTGCCTGGGGAAATCAGCCCCAGCATTTT
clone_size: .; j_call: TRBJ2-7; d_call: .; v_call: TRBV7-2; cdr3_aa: CASSPIPLGAEMYEQYF; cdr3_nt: TGTGCCAGCAGCCCTATCCCCTTGGGCGCCGAGATGTACGAGCAGTACTTC
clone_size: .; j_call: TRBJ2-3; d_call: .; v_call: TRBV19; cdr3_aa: CASALTSRSTDTQYF; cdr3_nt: TGTGCCAGCGCACTCACTAGCCGTTCCACAGATACGCAGTATTTT
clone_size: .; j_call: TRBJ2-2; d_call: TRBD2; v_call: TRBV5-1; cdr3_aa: CASSLWGDLTSGDTPGELFF; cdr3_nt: TGCGCCAGCAGCTTGTGGGGGGACCTTACTAGCGGAGACACCCCCGGGGAGCTGTTTTTT
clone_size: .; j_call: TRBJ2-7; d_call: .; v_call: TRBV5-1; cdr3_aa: CASSWVPSGYSYEQYF; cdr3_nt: TGCGCCAGCAGCTGGGTCCCCTCCGGTTACTCCTACGAGCAGTACTTC
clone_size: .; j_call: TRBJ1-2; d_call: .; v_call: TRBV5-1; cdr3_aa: CASSPTLGPGRYGYTF; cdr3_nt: TGCGCCAGCAGCCCGACATTAGGACCGGGGAGGTATGGCTACACCTTC
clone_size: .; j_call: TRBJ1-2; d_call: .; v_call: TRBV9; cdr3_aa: CASSVSGSRGGYTF; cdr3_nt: TGTGCCAGCAGCGTATCGGGAAGTCGTGGCGGCTACACCTTC
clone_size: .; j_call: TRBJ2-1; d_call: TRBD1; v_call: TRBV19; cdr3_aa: CASSTDRGHRNEQFF; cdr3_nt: TGTGCCAGTAGCACGGACAGGGGGCATAGGAATGAGCAGTTCTTC
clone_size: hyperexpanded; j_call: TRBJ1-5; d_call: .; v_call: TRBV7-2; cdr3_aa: CASSLGGQPQHF; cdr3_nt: TGTGCCAGCAGCTTAGGTGGTCAGCCCCAGCATTTT
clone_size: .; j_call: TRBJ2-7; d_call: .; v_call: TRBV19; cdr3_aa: CASSMGRGLVYEQYF; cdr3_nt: TGTGCCAGTAGTATGGGCAGGGGACTTGTCTACGAGCAGTACTTC
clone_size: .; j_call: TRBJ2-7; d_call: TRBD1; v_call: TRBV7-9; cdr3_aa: CASSLNGQGYEQYF; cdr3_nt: TGTGCCAGCAGCTTAAACGGACAGGGCTACGAGCAGTACTTC
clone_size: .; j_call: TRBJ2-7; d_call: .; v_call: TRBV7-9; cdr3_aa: CASRAESPYEQYF; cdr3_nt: TGTGCCAGCAGAGCGGAGTCCCCCTACGAGCAGTACTTC